This note documents a single T cell receptor beta chain sequence. This record comes from a study of PD-L1 blockade in urothelial cancer. This CDR3 region has 12 residues. CDR1 and CDR2 from the germline V gene are SGHNT and YYREEE (reference sequence). V was shortened by 4 bases and J by 7 bases, with 11 bases between the two germline ends. TCR analog templates of synthetic origin were spiked into each PCR. TCRdb's copy holds only in-frame clones and misses some; the assay was immunoSEQ multiplex PCR. The table records around 110,000 clones, around nine tenths of them present only once. Time point indicated: peripheral blood 6 weeks after treatment start.

The chain is built from TRBV5-4 and TRBJ1-1; perhaps TRBD1 as D (6 bases). The source material was PBMCs, sampled around atezolizumab (anti-PD-L1) treatment. The receptor was derived from a man aged 60 to 75 with urothelial cancer. The CDR3 nucleotides read TGTGCCAGCAGCCCTACGGACAGTGAAGCTTTCTTT. Its protein product is CASSPTDSEAFF.